The clone carrying this T cell receptor beta chain was seen once. The antigen remains unidentified. The PCR ran on 60 Vbeta and 13 Jbeta primers. Sequencing was performed with immunoSEQ multiplex PCR; in TCRdb, only in-frame clones are kept and a portion is missing. The table has approximately 120,000 clones, 75% to 85% seen once. The sample is drawn from a study of cytomegalovirus exposure and HLA in healthy donors. Study observations and caveats: As was reported, the classifier diagnosed cytomegalovirus status with high specificity and sensitivity.

The CDR3 extends over 14 amino acids. V lost 6 bases to trimming and J lost 4 bases, with 15 bases between them. Germline lookup yields CDR1 SNHLY and CDR2 FYNNEI. The sequenced sample was PBMCs. The origin of this receptor is a man aged 35-49 years in good health and CMV-seronegative. The rearrangement joins TRBV2 to TRBJ2-5, with TRBD1 as a possible D gene (6 bases). In DNA form, the CDR3 reads TGTGCCAGCAGGTCGGACAGTTTTGGAGAGACCCAGTACTTC. It translates to CASRSDSFGETQYF.